This TCR beta chain emerged from a study of lung T cells in sarcoidosis with Löfgren's syndrome. Study as a whole: Sarcoidosis features CD4+ T cell accumulation in bronchoalveolar lavage fluid.

Study-wide findings and caveats: Paired TRAV12-1/TRBV2 TCRs showed CDR3 homology and preferential pairing. Multiple Löfgren's syndrome patients reportedly shared TRAV12-1 and TRBV2 CDR3 motifs, suggesting public CD4+ TCRs.

V lost 5 bases to trimming and J lost 0 bases, with 10 bases between them. Germline V CDR1 and CDR2: LNHDA, SQIVND (reference sequence). The length of the CDR3 is 15 residues. TCRdb fed the reads into MiXCR, producing one record per CDR3 protein. The data contain 60,000 to 70,000 distinct CDR3 sequences, 20% to 25% of them singletons. A word on this clonotype: Antigen specificity is unknown.

The chain joins TRBV19 to TRBJ1-4; D is perhaps TRBD1 (5 bases). The sequenced material came from CD4+ T cells from PBMCs. The TCR originated in a human donor with sarcoidosis (Löfgren's syndrome or another form), or a control subject (not recorded which). This CDR3 is CASSLDRATNEKLFF. DNA of the CDR3: TGTGCCAGTAGTCTCGACAGAGCAACTAATGAAAAACTGTTTTTT.